This TCR beta chain was obtained from a study of shared clonotypes between healthy human individuals. Overall study context: Three plates were used per donor for CD4 naive, three for CD4 memory, two for CD8 naive and one for CD8 memory.

Germline V gene data show CDR1 as SQVTM and CDR2 as ANQGSEA. The CDR3 length is 13 residues. Adult donors, all healthy and HIV-negative, had no recent acute infections or vaccinations. Only in-frame clones appear in the TCRdb table, and some are missing; sequencing was by immunoSEQ multiplex PCR. In the table there are more than 2,000,000 clones, approximately 90% of which are singletons. What was sequenced was naive CD4+ T cells sorted from blood. Indicated subset: CD45RA+ positively selected. This TCR derives from a man aged 18 to 30 in good health. The rearrangement joins TRBV29-1 to TRBJ2-5; 8 bases are a match to TRBD2. The last part of the DNA fits TRBJ2-7 better; the J call may be wrong. The DNA for the CDR3 is TGCAGCGTTGGACTAGCGAGCGCCTACGAGCAGTACTTC. Residues: CSVGLASAYEQYF.